One and the same sample provided the 4 T cell receptor beta chains below, sequenced in a study of preoperative IRX-2 immunotherapy in early breast cancer. Data came from immunoSEQ multiplex PCR; TCRdb stores just in-frame clones and leaves some out. Among some 35,000 clones, around four fifths were seen once, and the ten largest hold approximately 1.5%. Described treatment: preoperative locoregional IRX-2 cytokine immunotherapy. The starting material was lymph node tissue, obtained after IRX-2 immunotherapy. The source of these receptors is a human donor with breast cancer.

V and J are TRBV6-8 and TRBJ1-3, with no clear D. The CDR3 runs to 16 residues. The V end was cut by 7 bases, the J end by 0 bases, with 16 bases between. Germline V gene lookup returns CDR1 MNHGY and CDR2 SAAAGT. The CDR3 sequence: CASIHSVQYSGNTIYF. In DNA form, the CDR3 reads TGTGCCAGCATTCACAGTGTCCAATACTCTGGAAACACCATATATTTT.

The chain combines TRBV10-1 with TRBJ1-1, with D unclear. The CDR3 totals 12 residues. V was clipped by 1 base and J by 7 bases, with 7 bases between them. Germline V lookup: CDR1 WNHNN, CDR2 SYGVQD (reference sequence). CDR3 loop: CASSELGFEAFF. CDR3 coding DNA: TGCGCCAGCAGTGAGTTGGGTTTTGAAGCTTTCTTT.

CDR3 residues: CASSFPGGSYEQYF. Here the CDR3 DNA reads TGTGCCAGCAGCTTTCCCGGGGGCTCCTACGAGCAGTACTTC. V and J are TRBV11-3 and TRBJ2-7; tentative D call: TRBD2 (6 bases). CDR1 SGHNT and CDR2 YENEEA come from the germline V gene. The CDR3 has 14 residues. Trimming took 3 bases from V and 0 from J, leaving 9 bases between them.

The sample holds a few counts of this clone. CDR3 in DNA: TGTGCCACCAGCAGAGGGGAAATACAGGGATTAGATGGCTATGGCTACACCTTC. The encoded protein is CATSRGEIQGLDGYGYTF. The chain couples TRBV15 to TRBJ1-2; TRBD1 might be the D (6 bases). CDR1 LNHNV and CDR2 YYDKDF come from the germline V gene (reference sequence). V gave up 1 base and J gave up 4 bases, with 22 bases separating them. CDR3 length: 18 residues.